The 8 T cell receptor beta chains in this list originate from one sample, sequenced in a study of blood T cells in healthy people across ages (dated by TCRdb to 2013 to 2016). Library method: 5' RACE. Sequencing used an Illumina HiSeq 2500. A second 7 to 11 cycle PCR used a sample-barcoded 5' primer and a J-beta primer mix. Using fastp at Q25 and MiXCR, TCRdb reprocessed the public reads and kept productive beta chains. Every distinct CDR3 protein forms one entry, paired with its most common genes and DNA. The sample includes 700,000 or so distinct CDR3 sequences, with 20% to 25% observed a single time. The ten most abundant clones make up around a fifth of the sample. The material sequenced was blood. These receptors originate from a man aged 65 to 85 in good health.

This clonotype has more than one count but fewer than ten. V and J are TRBV29-1 and TRBJ1-2; D is undetermined. The CDR3 loop spans 10 amino acids. Germline assignment: CDR1 SQVTM and CDR2 ANQGSEA. Trimming took 0 bases from V and 8 from J, leaving 4 bases between them. In DNA form, the CDR3 reads TGCAGCGTTGAAGAGTGGGGCTACACCTTC. This translates into CSVEEWGYTF.

V and J are TRBV7-2 and TRBJ2-3, with TRBD2 identical over 8 bases. The trim removed 5 bases at V and 6 bases at J, leaving 19 bases unmatched. The CDR3 has 18 amino acids. The V gene's germline CDR1 is SGHTA and CDR2 FQGNSA. The CDR3 protein is CASSLYQVAGSGLDTQYF. CDR3 nucleotides: TGTGCCAGCAGCCTATACCAAGTAGCGGGGTCGGGATTGGATACGCAGTATTTT.

The chain has TRBV4-1 and TRBJ2-7; D unresolved. CDR1 MGHRA and CDR2 YSYEKL come from the germline V gene. The CDR3 is 13 amino acids. V was shortened by 0 bases and J by 7 bases, with 10 bases between the two germline ends. The CDR3 coding sequence is TGCGCCAGCAGCCAAGATAGTCGGGTGGAGCAGTACTTC. Its protein product is CASSQDSRVEQYF.

This clonotype was seen more than once but under ten times. V gene TRBV7-2 combines with J gene TRBJ1-2; D possibly corresponds to TRBD1 (6 bases). The germline V gene has CDR1 SGHTA and CDR2 FQGNSA. The ends were cut back, 6 bases at V and 2 bases at J, with 16 bases in the middle. The CDR3 runs 15 residues. CDR3 coding DNA: TGTGCCAGCAGTCCTTGGGACAAACTCAACTATGGCTACACCTTC. The encoded protein is CASSPWDKLNYGYTF.

This clonotype showed up many times. This chain links TRBV20-1 with TRBJ2-7; 8 bases are shared with TRBD2. V was clipped by 5 bases and J by 4 bases; unmatched bases: 10. CDR3 size: 14 residues. Per the germline V gene, CDR1 is DFQATT and CDR2 is SNEGSKA (reference sequence). The CDR3: CSAPRGGLVYEQYF. The CDR3 coding sequence is TGCAGTGCTCCCCGGGGGGGGCTAGTTTACGAGCAGTACTTC.

This clonotype was counted at least ten times. This chain joins TRBV12-3 or TRBV12-4 and TRBJ2-3; no definite D call. Between the trimmed V and J ends, which lost 6 bases and 8 bases, there was a span of 9 bases. This CDR3 spans 11 amino acids. The CDR3 loop reads CASSEERTQYF. The CDR3 region has the DNA TGTGCCAGCAGCGAGGAACGTACGCAGTATTTT.

This clonotype was detected a few times. The chain recombines TRBV18 with TRBJ2-5; possibly TRBD1 or TRBD2 for D (6 bases each). With 6 bases removed from V and 2 bases from J, the gap between germline ends came to 13 bases. The germline V gene encodes CDR1 KGHSH and CDR2 LQKENI. The CDR3 has 14 amino acids. The CDR3 here is CASSRGQTQETQYF. In DNA, the CDR3 is TGTGCCAGCTCTCGGGGGCAGACTCAAGAGACCCAGTACTTC.

The J gene is TRBJ2-1, the V gene TRBV18; D ambiguous. Trimming cost V 2 bases and J 9 bases, with 11 bases left between them. The CDR3 extends over 13 amino acids. Germline V CDR1 and CDR2: KGHSH, LQKENI. For the CDR3, the DNA is TGTGCCAGCTCACCAATTATGTTGAGTGAGCAGTTCTTC. It codes for CASSPIMLSEQFF.